These 17 T cell receptor beta chains were all obtained from the same sample, sequenced in a study of identical twins. TCRdb re-analysed the 5' RACE reads in MiXCR, keeping a single row per CDR3 protein. Among 650,000 to 800,000 distinct CDR3 sequences listed, 8.6% were seen once. These same data were also listed under a study on yellow fever vaccine responses in identical twins.

Source material: PBMCs. Every receptor here comes from a woman under 30 in good health.

This chain uses TRBV29-1 with TRBJ2-1; D gene uncertain. Germline assignment: CDR1 SQVTM and CDR2 ANQGSEA. The CDR3 contains 9 residues. V gave up 1 base and J gave up 9 bases, with 1 base separating them. The CDR3 loop is CSVEAEQFF. CDR3 nucleotides: TGCAGCGTTGAAGCTGAGCAGTTCTTC.

This clonotype was detected many times. This rearrangement joins TRBV27 to TRBJ1-4; D perhaps matches TRBD1 (5 bases). Trimming cost V 2 bases and J 10 bases, with 5 bases left between them. This CDR3 is 11 amino acids long. Germline V gene sequence: CDR1 MNHEY, CDR2 SMNVEV (reference sequence). CDR3 nucleotides: TGTGCCAGCAGTTTAGGGGGAAAACTGTTTTTT. Translated, it gives CASSLGGKLFF.

This chain connects TRBV6-5 to TRBJ2-7, with D possibly TRBD1 on 6 matching bases. The ends were cut back, 6 bases at V and 2 bases at J, with 14 bases in the middle. Germline V CDR1 and CDR2: MNHEY, SVGAGI. This CDR3 comprises 14 residues. The DNA for the CDR3 is TGTGCCAGCAGATACCCCCAGGGGACCTACGAGCAGTACTTC. Protein sequence: CASRYPQGTYEQYF.

Details on this clonotype: Just one base apart from a much larger clone, this may be a read error. The chain uses TRBV28 and TRBJ2-1, with TRBD2 matching over 8 bases. Germline CDR1 and CDR2: MDHEN and SYDVKM. The CDR3 is 15 residues long. With V trimmed by 6 bases and J by 0 bases, 4 bases remained unmatched. CDR3: CASRTGTSSYNEQFF. CDR3 DNA: TGTGCCAGCAGGACCGGGACTAGCTCCTACAATGAGCAGTTCTTC.

This clonotype came up a few times. In DNA, the CDR3 is TGTGCCAGCAGTACTACAGGGGGCGCTCGCCAAGAGACCCAGTACTTC. Encoded protein: CASSTTGGARQETQYF. The chain is built from TRBV12-3 or TRBV12-4 and TRBJ2-5; 9 bases fit TRBD1. The CDR3 length is 16 residues. The V segment lost 5 bases and the J segment 1 base; nucleotides outside the gene matches: 8.

V is TRBV4-2 and J is TRBJ2-7; TRBD2 aligns across 10 bases. The germline gives CDR1 LGHNA, CDR2 YNFKEQ. J lost 0 bases, V lost 1 base, and 3 bases had no gene match. The CDR3 loop spans 16 amino acids. The CDR3 here is CASSQGTSGPSYEQYF. The CDR3 nucleotides are TGTGCCAGCAGCCAAGGGACTAGCGGTCCCTCCTACGAGCAGTACTTC.

This clonotype was detected ten times or more. The chain couples TRBV29-1 to TRBJ2-5; possible D gene TRBD1, 6 bases. V shed 3 bases and J shed 5 bases, with 13 bases lying between them. CDR3 length: 13 amino acids. Germline CDR1 is SQVTM and CDR2 is ANQGSEA. As DNA, the CDR3 is TGCAGCGTTGATCTCAGGGGTATGGAGACCCAGTACTTC. Translating it yields CSVDLRGMETQYF.

This clonotype showed up just a few times. The J gene is TRBJ2-3, the V gene TRBV20-1; D is undetermined. Germline CDR1 DFQATT, CDR2 SNEGSKA (reference sequence). V shed 5 bases and J shed 4 bases, with 10 bases lying between them. This CDR3 contains 12 residues. The CDR3 bases are TGCAGTGCTTTGGATCGGTCAGATACGCAGTATTTT. Translating gives CSALDRSDTQYF.

The rearrangement uses TRBV11-1 and TRBJ2-7, with D perhaps TRBD1 or TRBD2 (5 bases each). Trimming cost V 4 bases and J 4 bases, with 20 bases left between them. From germline, CDR1 is SGHAT and CDR2 FQDESV (reference sequence). CDR3 length: 16 amino acids. The CDR3 protein is CASSSRDRGLVYEQYF. The CDR3 DNA reads TGTGCCAGCAGCTCCCGGGACCGAGGTCTAGTATACGAGCAGTACTTC.

The genes are TRBV12-3 or TRBV12-4 and TRBJ1-2; 8 bases agree with TRBD1. The CDR3 sequence is 16 residues long. Unmatched junction bases numbered 14, after V lost 6 bases and J lost 5 bases. CDR3 sequence reads: CASSFLMGQAEYGYTF. The CDR3 DNA is TGTGCCAGCAGCTTTCTCATGGGACAGGCAGAATATGGCTACACCTTC.

The chain recombines TRBV20-1 with TRBJ2-2, with D possibly matching TRBD2 (5 bases). The CDR3 totals 13 residues. V lost 6 bases, J lost 5 bases, and 13 bases lay in between. Germline V lookup: CDR1 DFQATT, CDR2 SNEGSKA (reference sequence). The CDR3 DNA sequence: TGCAGTGCCCGGAGCGGAGAGACCGGGGAGCTGTTTTTT. Translated: CSARSGETGELFF.

This clonotype has only a few counts. The V gene is TRBV20-1, the J gene TRBJ1-4, with a tentative D call TRBD1 (5 bases). Looked up from germline, CDR1 is DFQATT and CDR2 is SNEGSKA (reference sequence). CDR3 size: 13 residues. The CDR3 coding sequence is TGCAGCTGTTTGGGGGGAGGAAATGAAAAACTGTTTTTT. Protein: CSCLGGGNEKLFF.

This clonotype was recorded once. The chain links TRBV7-9 to TRBJ2-7, with 8 bases aligning to TRBD1. Germline-derived CDR1 and CDR2 are SEHNR and FQNEAQ (reference sequence). The CDR3 runs to 15 residues. Losses at the gene ends were 5 bases for V and 7 bases for J; bases not matched to a gene: 13. CDR3 DNA: TGTGCCAGCAGCAACCGGGACAGGCCGGTGGTTGAGCAGTACTTC. This translates into CASSNRDRPVVEQYF.

The chain links TRBV9 to TRBJ2-5; D is unresolved. The CDR3 is 15 residues long. Germline V gives CDR1 SGDLS, CDR2 YYNGEE. Trimming left V 1 base short and J 1 base short, with 11 bases between. CDR3 DNA: TGTGCCAGCAGCGTAACACCGGCAATCCAAGAGACCCAGTACTTC. This gives the protein CASSVTPAIQETQYF.

This clonotype has ten or more counts. The rearrangement joins TRBV6-5 to TRBJ2-2, with D possibly TRBD2 on 5 matching bases. The V and J ends lost 4 bases and 2 bases respectively, with 14 bases between them. Germline V gene data show CDR1 as MNHEY and CDR2 as SVGAGI. The CDR3 spans 16 residues. CDR3 coding DNA: TGTGCCAGCAGTTGGATAGCGTTTGGTAACACCGGGGAGCTGTTTTTT. This translates into CASSWIAFGNTGELFF.

The chain links TRBV27 to TRBJ2-3; D perhaps matches TRBD2 (6 bases). V shed 0 bases and J shed 1 base, with 11 bases lying between them. CDR1 is MNHEY, CDR2 SMNVEV, per germline (reference sequence). CDR3 length: 16 residues. The CDR3 DNA reads TGTGCCAGCAGTTTATCTAGACTAGTTCGCACAGATACGCAGTATTTT. It yields the protein CASSLSRLVRTDTQYF.

This clonotype was seen at least ten times. The chain uses TRBV4-2 and TRBJ2-2; D not certain. The germline CDR1 and CDR2 sequences are LGHNA and YNFKEQ. V was trimmed by 0 bases and J by 4 bases, leaving 12 bases between them. The CDR3 is made up of 16 amino acids. The CDR3 region has the DNA TGTGCCAGCAGCCAAGAAATGGGTGCTCGCACCGGGGAGCTGTTTTTT. As protein: CASSQEMGARTGELFF.